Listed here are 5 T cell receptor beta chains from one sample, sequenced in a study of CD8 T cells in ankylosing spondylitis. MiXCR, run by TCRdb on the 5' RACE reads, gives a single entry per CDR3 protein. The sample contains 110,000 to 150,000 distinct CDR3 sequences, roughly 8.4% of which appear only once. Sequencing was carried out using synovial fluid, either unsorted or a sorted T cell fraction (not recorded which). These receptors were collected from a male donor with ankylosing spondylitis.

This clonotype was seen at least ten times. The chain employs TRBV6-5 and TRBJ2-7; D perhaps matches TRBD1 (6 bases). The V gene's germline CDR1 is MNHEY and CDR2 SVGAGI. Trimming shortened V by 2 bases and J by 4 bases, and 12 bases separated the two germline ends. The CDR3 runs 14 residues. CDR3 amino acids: CASSYPGDKYEQYF. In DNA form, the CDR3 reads TGTGCCAGCAGTTACCCAGGGGACAAGTACGAGCAGTACTTC.

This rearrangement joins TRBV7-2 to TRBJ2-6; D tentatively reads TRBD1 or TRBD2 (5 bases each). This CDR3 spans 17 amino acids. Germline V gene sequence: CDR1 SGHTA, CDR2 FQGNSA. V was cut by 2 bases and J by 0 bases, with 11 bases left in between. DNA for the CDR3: TGTGCCAGCAGCTTAAAGTGGGACCTCTCTGGGGCCAACGTCCTGACTTTC. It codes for CASSLKWDLSGANVLTF.

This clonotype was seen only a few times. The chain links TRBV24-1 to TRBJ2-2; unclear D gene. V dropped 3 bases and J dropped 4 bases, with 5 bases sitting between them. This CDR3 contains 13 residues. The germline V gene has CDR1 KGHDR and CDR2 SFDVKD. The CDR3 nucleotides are TGTGCCACCAGTGATCCCTCCACCGGGGAGCTGTTTTTT. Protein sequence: CATSDPSTGELFF.

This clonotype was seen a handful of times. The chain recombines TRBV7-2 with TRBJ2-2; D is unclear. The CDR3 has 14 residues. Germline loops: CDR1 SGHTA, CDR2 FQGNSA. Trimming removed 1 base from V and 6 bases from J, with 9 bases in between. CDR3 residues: CASSLVRVAGELFF. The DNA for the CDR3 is TGTGCCAGCAGCTTAGTAAGGGTGGCCGGGGAGCTGTTTTTT. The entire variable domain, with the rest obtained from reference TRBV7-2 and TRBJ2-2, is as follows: GAGVSQSPSNKVTEKGKDVELRCDPISGHTALYWYRQSLGQGLEFLIYFQGNSAPDKSGLPSDRFSAERTGGSVSTLTIQRTQQEDSAVYLCASSLVRVAGELFFGEGSRLTVL.

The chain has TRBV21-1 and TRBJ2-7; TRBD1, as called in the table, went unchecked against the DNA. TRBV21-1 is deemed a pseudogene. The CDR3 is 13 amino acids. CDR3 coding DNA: TGTGCCAGCAGCAAACAGGGGTCGGCCGAGCAGTACTTC. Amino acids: CASSKQGSAEQYF.